The 6 T cell receptor beta chains given below trace back to one sample, sequenced in a study of early stage breast cancer tumors. This table comes from immunoSEQ multiplex PCR, and its TCRdb copy is limited to in-frame clones, with some not included. The table shows about 31,000 clones, with approximately 70% occurring only once. The material sequenced was breast tumor tissue. These receptors came from a person aged 30-39 years with breast cancer.

The V gene is TRBV9, the J gene TRBJ1-1, with D uncertain. This CDR3 contains 16 residues. V gave up 3 bases and J gave up 0 bases, with 15 bases separating them. Germline assignment: CDR1 SGDLS and CDR2 YYNGEE. The chain's CDR3 is CASSELMGRMNTEAFF. In DNA form, the CDR3 reads TGTGCCAGCAGCGAACTCATGGGGAGGATGAACACTGAAGCTTTCTTT.

This clone has a handful of counts. This chain uses TRBV30 with TRBJ2-1; D unclear. Germline assignment: CDR1 GTSNPN and CDR2 SVGIG (reference sequence). The CDR3 extends over 12 amino acids. V dropped 0 bases and J dropped 8 bases, with 8 bases sitting between them. The CDR3 sequence is CAWSVLWDEQFF. DNA for the CDR3: TGTGCCTGGAGTGTACTCTGGGATGAGCAGTTCTTC. The whole variable domain, remainder taken from reference TRBV30 and TRBJ2-1, is SQTIHQWPATLVQPVGSPLSLECTVEGTSNPNLYWYRQAAGRGLQLLFYSVGIGQISSEVPQNLSASRPQDRQFILSSKKLLLSDSGFYLCAWSVLWDEQFFGPGTRLTVL.

CDR3 in amino acids: CASSIDLGRSYNEQFF. The CDR3 coding sequence is TGTGCCAGTAGTATAGATCTGGGTAGGTCCTACAATGAGCAGTTCTTC. The chain has TRBV19 and TRBJ2-1; D uncertain. V was clipped by 0 bases and J by 1 base, with 10 bases between them. This CDR3 has 16 amino acids. Germline CDR1 LNHDA, CDR2 SQIVND (reference sequence).

This chain links TRBV30 with TRBJ1-5; unclear D gene. Trimming stripped 0 bases from V and 7 bases from J, with 10 bases between. Germline V lookup: CDR1 GTSNPN, CDR2 SVGIG (reference sequence). The CDR3 extends over 13 amino acids. In nucleotides, the CDR3 is TGTGCCTGGAGTGTAGGTAGGGAACAGCCCCAGCATTTT. It yields the protein CAWSVGREQPQHF.

The chain links TRBV11-2 to TRBJ2-1, with 12 bases lining up with TRBD1. Germline V lookup: CDR1 SGHAT, CDR2 FQNNGV. CDR3 length: 16 residues. J was trimmed by 7 bases and V by 5 bases; bases with no gene match: 9. The CDR3 nucleotides are TGTGCCAGCAGCCAAATCTGGGGACAGGGGGCTAATGAGCAGTTCTTC. Translated, it gives CASSQIWGQGANEQFF.

V and J are TRBV5-6 and TRBJ2-3, with TRBD2 matching 16 bases. The CDR3 loop spans 19 amino acids. CDR1 SGHDT and CDR2 YYEEEE come from the germline V gene. V lost 4 bases, J lost 4 bases, and 12 bases stayed unmatched. The CDR3, as DNA: TGTGCCAGCAGCAGGGGACTAGCGGGAGGGTTTCAGCGGGCAGATACGCAGTATTTT. Translating it yields CASSRGLAGGFQRADTQYF.